The source of this TCR gamma chain is a study of intestinal T cells in coeliac disease. About the research overall: Controls in the TRG cohort averaged about 55 years, coeliac patients approximately 16. Study-wide findings and caveats: PCR duplicates were indistinguishable from repeated CDR3 amino acid sequences. Some TCR sequences were likely missing due to degraded FFPE-derived DNA.

V was pared by 8 bases and J by 15 bases, with 13 bases of the junction left unmatched. CDR3 length equals 12 residues. Genomic DNA came from ten approximately 4.8-µm formalin-fixed paraffin-embedded scrolls per case. Details on this clone: Antigen: not known.

The TRG library came from roughly 200 ng of biopsy DNA amplified with LymphoTrack primers. TCRdb re-called the multiplex PCR reads with CATT. This repertoire shows 1,900 or so gamma-chain clones, roughly half found once; its top ten account for 6% to 8%. The chain uses TRGV10 and TRGJP1. TRGV10 is an open reading frame, and its role is uncertain. The source is a human donor with celiac disease. The sequencing input was a duodenal biopsy. The chain's CDR3 is CAAWDPNQIKIF. In nucleotides, the CDR3 is TGTGCTGCGTGGGACCCGAATCAGATCAAGATATTT.